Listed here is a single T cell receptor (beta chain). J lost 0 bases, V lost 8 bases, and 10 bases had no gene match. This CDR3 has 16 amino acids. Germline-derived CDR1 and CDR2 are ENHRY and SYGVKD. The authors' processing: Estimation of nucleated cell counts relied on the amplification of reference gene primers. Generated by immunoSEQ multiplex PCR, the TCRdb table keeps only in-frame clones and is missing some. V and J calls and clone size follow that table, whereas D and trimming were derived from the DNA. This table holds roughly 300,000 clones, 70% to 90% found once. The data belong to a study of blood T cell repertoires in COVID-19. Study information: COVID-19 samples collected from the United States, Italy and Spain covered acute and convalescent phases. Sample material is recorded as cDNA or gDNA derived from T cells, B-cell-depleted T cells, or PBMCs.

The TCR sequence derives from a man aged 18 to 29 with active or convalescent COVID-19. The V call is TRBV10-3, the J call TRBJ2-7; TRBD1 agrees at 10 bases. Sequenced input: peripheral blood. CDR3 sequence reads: CAIGPGGQGRSYEQYF. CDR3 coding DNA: TGTGCCATCGGCCCAGGGGGACAGGGGCGCTCCTACGAGCAGTACTTC.